This T cell receptor beta chain was documented in a study of T cell repertoires in cytomegalovirus infection. Study-wide points: In two of eight donors, the top clonotype was HLA-C-restricted CMV-specific.

TCRdb analysed the reads with MiXCR anew, one entry per CDR3 protein. This sample carries some 560,000 distinct CDR3 sequences, roughly 42% of them seen once, and the ten largest clones take about 46%. On this clonotype: No antigen is known for it.

CDR1 SGHVS and CDR2 FNYEAQ come from the germline V gene. The CDR3 length is 17 residues. V was clipped by 5 bases and J by 5 bases; unmatched bases: 16. This chain links TRBV7-6 with TRBJ2-3; TRBD1 matches at 7 bases. Sequenced material: cultured PBMCs, taken from culture after CMV antigen stimulation. This TCR was sampled from a human donor in good health (CMV status not recorded). Some clones in this sample may be carry-over from other donors' samples. CDR3 protein: CASSPWTGERGGDTQYF. The CDR3, as DNA: TGTGCCAGCAGCCCCTGGACAGGCGAAAGAGGTGGAGATACGCAGTATTTT.